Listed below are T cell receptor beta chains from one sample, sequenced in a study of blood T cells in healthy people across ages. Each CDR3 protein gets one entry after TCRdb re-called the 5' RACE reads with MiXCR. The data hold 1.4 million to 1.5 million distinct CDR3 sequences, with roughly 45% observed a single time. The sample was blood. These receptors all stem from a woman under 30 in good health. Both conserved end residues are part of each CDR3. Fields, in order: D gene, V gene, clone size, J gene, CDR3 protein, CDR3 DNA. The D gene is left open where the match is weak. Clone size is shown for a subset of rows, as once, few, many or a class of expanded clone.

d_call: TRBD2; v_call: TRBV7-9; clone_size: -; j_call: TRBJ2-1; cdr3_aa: CASSSLAGERVDEQFF; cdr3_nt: TGTGCCAGCAGCTCTTTAGCGGGGGAAAGGGTCGATGAGCAGTTCTTC
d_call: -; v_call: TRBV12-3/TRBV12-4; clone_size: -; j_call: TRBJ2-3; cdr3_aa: CASSLAPGGGEAQYF; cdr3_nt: TGTGCCAGCAGTTTAGCCCCAGGGGGAGGGGAGGCGCAGTATTTT
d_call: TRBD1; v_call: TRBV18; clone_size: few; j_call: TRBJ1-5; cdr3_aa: CASYTQVQGGNQPQHF; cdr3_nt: TGTGCCAGCTATACTCAAGTCCAGGGGGGCAATCAGCCCCAGCATTTT
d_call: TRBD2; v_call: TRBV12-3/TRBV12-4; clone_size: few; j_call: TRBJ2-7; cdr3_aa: CASSLGLAGYYYEQYF; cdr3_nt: TGTGCCAGCAGCCTCGGACTAGCGGGGTACTACTACGAGCAGTACTTC
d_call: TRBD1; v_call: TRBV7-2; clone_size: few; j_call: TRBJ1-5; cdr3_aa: CASSRDRAEPQHF; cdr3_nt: TGTGCCAGCAGCCGGGACAGAGCTGAGCCCCAGCATTTT
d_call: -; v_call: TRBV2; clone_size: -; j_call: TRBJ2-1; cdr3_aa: CASSMISYNEQFF; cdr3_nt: TGTGCCAGCAGTATGATCAGCTACAATGAGCAGTTCTTC
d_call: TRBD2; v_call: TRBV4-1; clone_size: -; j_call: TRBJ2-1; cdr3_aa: CASSQDPSGSSYNGQFF; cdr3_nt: TGCGCCAGCAGCCAAGATCCTAGCGGGAGCTCCTACAATGGGCAGTTCTTC
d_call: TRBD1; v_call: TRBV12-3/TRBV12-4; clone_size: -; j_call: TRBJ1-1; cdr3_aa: CASSSTGGYRRGSITEAFF; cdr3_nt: TGTGCCAGCAGTTCGACAGGGGGCTATAGGAGGGGGTCGATCACTGAAGCTTTCTTT
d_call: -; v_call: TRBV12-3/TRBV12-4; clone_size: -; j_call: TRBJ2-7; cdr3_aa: CASSTSLPTNEQYF; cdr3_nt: TGTGCCAGCAGTACTTCCTTGCCCACTAATGAGCAGTACTTC
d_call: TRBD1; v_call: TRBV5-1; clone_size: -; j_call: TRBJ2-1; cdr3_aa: CASSFYRGPLQNEQFF; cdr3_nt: TGCGCCAGCAGCTTCTACAGGGGCCCTCTACAGAATGAGCAGTTCTTC
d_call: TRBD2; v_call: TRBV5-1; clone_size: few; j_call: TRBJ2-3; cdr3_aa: CASSAGLAGGPSDTQYF; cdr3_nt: TGCGCCAGCAGCGCGGGACTAGCGGGAGGGCCTTCAGATACGCAGTATTTT
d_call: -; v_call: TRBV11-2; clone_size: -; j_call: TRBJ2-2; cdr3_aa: CASSRRQKDTGELFF; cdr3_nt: TGTGCCAGCAGCCGGCGGCAGAAAGACACCGGGGAGCTGTTTTTT
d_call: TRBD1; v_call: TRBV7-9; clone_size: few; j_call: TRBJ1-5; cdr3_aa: CASSHGTGEQPQHF; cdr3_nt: TGTGCCAGCAGCCACGGGACAGGGGAACAGCCCCAGCATTTT
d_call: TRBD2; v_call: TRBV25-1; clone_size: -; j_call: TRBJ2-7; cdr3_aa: CASSPRASGSSEQYF; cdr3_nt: TGTGCCAGCAGTCCACGGGCTAGCGGGAGTTCCGAGCAGTACTTC
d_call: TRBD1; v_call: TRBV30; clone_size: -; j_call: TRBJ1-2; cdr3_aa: CAWIAGTGGAGGYTF; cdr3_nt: TGTGCCTGGATCGCGGGCACAGGGGGCGCGGGAGGCTACACCTTC
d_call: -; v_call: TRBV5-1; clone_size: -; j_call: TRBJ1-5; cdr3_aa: CASSCLNQPQHF; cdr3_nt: TGCGCCAGCAGCTGCCTCAATCAGCCCCAGCATTTT
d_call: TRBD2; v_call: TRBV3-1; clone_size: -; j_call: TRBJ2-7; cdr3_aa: CASSFQRGGPYEQYF; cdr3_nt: TGCGCCAGCAGCTTCCAGCGGGGGGGCCCCTACGAGCAGTACTTC
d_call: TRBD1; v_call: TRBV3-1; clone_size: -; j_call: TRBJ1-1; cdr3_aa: CASSSWTGGWNTEAFF; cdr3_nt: TGTGCCAGCAGCTCTTGGACAGGGGGTTGGAACACTGAAGCTTTCTTT
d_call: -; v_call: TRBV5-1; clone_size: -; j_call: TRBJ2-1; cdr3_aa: CASSRAEPYNEQFF; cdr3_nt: TGCGCCAGCTCACGGGCAGAACCCTACAATGAGCAGTTCTTC
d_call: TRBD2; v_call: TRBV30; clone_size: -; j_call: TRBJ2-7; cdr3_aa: CAWSVGPSGRGHEQYF; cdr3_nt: TGTGCCTGGAGTGTCGGGCCTAGCGGGAGGGGACACGAGCAGTACTTC
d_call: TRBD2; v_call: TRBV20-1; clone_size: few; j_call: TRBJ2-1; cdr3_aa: CSAGRTSGKSYNEQFF; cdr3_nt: TGCAGTGCTGGTCGGACTAGCGGGAAGTCCTACAATGAGCAGTTCTTC
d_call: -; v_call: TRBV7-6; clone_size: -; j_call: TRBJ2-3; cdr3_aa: CASSLGPRDTQYF; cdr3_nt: TGTGCCAGCAGCTTAGGCCCCCGAGATACGCAGTATTTT
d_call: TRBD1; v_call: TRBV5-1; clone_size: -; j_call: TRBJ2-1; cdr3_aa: CASSFDRGVQFF; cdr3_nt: TGCGCCAGCAGCTTCGACAGGGGGGTGCAGTTCTTC
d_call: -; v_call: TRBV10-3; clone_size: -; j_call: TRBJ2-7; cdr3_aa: CAVTPQGIPYEQYF; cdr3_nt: TGTGCCGTCACACCGCAGGGGATACCCTACGAGCAGTACTTC
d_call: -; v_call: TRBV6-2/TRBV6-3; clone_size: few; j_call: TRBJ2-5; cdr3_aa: CASSYTGQETQYF; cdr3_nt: TGTGCCAGCAGTTATACCGGCCAAGAGACCCAGTACTTC
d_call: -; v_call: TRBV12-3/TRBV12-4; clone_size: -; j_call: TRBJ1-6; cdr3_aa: CASKMGGARGNSPLHF; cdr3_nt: TGTGCCAGCAAAATGGGCGGGGCCCGCGGAAATTCACCCCTCCACTTT
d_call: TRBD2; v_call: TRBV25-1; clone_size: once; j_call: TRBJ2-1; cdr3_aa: CASSSRLAGAPSSHNEQFF; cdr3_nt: TGTGCCAGCAGTTCCCGACTAGCGGGAGCCCCTAGCTCCCACAATGAGCAGTTCTTC
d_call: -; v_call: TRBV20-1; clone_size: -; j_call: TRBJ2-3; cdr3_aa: CSASGSEGDTQYF; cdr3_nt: TGCAGTGCTAGCGGGAGCGAGGGGGATACGCAGTATTTT
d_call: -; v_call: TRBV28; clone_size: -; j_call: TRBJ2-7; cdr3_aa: CASSRQASPYEQYF; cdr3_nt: TGTGCCAGCAGTCGACAGGCGAGCCCCTACGAGCAGTATTTC
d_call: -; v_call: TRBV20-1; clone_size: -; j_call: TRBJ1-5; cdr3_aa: CSAVPKNRSNQPQHF; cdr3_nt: TGCAGTGCTGTTCCTAAGAACAGGAGCAATCAGCCCCAGCATTTT
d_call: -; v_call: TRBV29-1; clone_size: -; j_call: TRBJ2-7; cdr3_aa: CSVEVRPALRPYEQYF; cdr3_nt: TGCAGCGTTGAAGTTCGACCGGCCCTCCGACCCTACGAGCAGTACTTC
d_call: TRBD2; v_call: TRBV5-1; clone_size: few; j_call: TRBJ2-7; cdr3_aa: CASSPGSGLRSYEQYF; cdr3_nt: TGCGCCAGCAGCCCCGGGTCGGGACTACGTTCCTACGAGCAGTACTTC
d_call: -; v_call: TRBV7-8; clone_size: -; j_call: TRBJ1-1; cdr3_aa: CASTPEYTGSFTEAFF; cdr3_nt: TGTGCCAGCACCCCAGAATATACAGGGTCGTTCACTGAAGCTTTCTTT
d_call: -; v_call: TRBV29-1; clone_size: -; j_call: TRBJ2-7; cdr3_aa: CSVEDQGLGRPYEQYF; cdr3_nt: TGCAGCGTTGAAGATCAAGGGTTGGGACGGCCCTACGAGCAGTACTTC
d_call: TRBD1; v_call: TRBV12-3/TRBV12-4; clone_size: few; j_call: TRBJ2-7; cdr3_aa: CASSQTGQARYEQYF; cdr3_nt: TGTGCCAGCAGTCAGACGGGACAGGCTAGGTACGAGCAGTACTTC
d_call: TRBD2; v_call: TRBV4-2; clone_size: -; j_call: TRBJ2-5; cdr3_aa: CASSQESGVVAGNNEQYF; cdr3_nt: TGTGCCAGCAGCCAAGAGTCGGGGGTAGTAGCGGGGAACAATGAGCAGTACTTC
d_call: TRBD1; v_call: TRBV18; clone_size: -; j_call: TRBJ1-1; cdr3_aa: CASSPQGEVDTEAFF; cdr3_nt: TGTGCCAGTTCACCTCAGGGGGAGGTGGACACTGAAGCTTTCTTT
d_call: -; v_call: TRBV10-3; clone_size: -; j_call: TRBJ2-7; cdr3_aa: CAISAGQYEQYF; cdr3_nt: TGTGCCATCAGTGCAGGACAGTACGAGCAGTACTTC
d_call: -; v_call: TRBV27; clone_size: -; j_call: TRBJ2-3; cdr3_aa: CASSPIVSGTDTQYF; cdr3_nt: TGTGCCAGCAGTCCTATAGTCTCGGGCACAGATACGCAGTATTTT
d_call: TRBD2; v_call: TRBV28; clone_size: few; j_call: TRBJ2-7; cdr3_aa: CASSLIGGGLLYEQYF; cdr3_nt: TGTGCCAGCAGTTTAATCGGCGGGGGGCTTCTCTACGAGCAGTACTTC
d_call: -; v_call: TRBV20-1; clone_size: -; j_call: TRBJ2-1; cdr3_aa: CSARVSRAQFF; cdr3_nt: TGCAGTGCTAGAGTGAGCAGAGCCCAGTTCTTC
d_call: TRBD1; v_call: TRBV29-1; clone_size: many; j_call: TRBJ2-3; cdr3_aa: CSVRTGLTDTQYF; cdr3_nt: TGCAGCGTCCGGACAGGGCTGACAGATACGCAGTATTTT
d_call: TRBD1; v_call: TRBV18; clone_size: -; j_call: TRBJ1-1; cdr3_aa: CASSPSGGITEAFF; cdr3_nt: TGTGCCAGCTCACCATCAGGGGGCATCACTGAAGCTTTCTTT
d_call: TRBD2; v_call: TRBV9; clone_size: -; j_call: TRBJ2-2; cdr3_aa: CASTKVGGDTGELFF; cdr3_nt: TGTGCCAGCACCAAAGTTGGGGGGGACACCGGGGAGCTGTTTTTT
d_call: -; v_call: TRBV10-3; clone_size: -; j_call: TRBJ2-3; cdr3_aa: CAITKTPAEGGTDTQYF; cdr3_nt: TGTGCCATCACTAAGACTCCGGCGGAGGGCGGCACAGATACGCAGTATTTT
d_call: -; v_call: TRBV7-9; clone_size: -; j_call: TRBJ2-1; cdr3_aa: CASSPAGDYSSYNEQFF; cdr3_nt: TGTGCCAGCAGCCCCGCCGGCGACTATAGCTCCTACAATGAGCAGTTCTTC
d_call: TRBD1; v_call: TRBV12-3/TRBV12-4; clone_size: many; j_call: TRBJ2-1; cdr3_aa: CASSLLGQGVYNEQFF; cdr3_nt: TGTGCCAGCAGTCTTCTGGGACAGGGGGTCTACAATGAGCAGTTCTTC
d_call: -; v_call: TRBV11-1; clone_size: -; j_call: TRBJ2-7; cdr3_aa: CAGSFRDGALEQYF; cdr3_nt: TGTGCCGGCAGCTTCCGTGATGGGGCCCTCGAGCAGTACTTC